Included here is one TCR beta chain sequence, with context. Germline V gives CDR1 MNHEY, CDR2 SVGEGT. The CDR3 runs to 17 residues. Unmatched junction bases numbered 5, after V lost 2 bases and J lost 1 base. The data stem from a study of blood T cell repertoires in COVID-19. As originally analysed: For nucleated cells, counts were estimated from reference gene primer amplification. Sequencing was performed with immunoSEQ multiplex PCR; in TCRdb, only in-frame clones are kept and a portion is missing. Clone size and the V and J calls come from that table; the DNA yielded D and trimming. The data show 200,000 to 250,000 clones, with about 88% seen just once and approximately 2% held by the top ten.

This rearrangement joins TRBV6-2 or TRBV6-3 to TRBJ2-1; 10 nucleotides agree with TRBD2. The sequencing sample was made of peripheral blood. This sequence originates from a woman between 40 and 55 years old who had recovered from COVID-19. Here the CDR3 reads CASSYELAGSSYNEQFF. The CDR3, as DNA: TGTGCCAGCAGTTACGAACTAGCGGGGTCGTCCTACAATGAGCAGTTCTTC.